These 18 T cell receptor beta chains came from one sample sequenced in a study of blood T cell repertoires in COVID-19. The assay was immunoSEQ multiplex PCR, and TCRdb's table has in-frame clones only and misses some. The sample has about 150,000 clones, 75% to 90% seen once; the top ten hold roughly 3%. The sample comprised peripheral blood. The receptor source for this set is a woman aged 60 to 75 with active COVID-19.

V usage is TRBV10-3 and J usage is TRBJ2-7, with 7 nucleotides matching TRBD1. J lost 4 bases, V lost 5 bases, and 20 bases had no gene match. The CDR3 length is 18 residues. Germline assignment: CDR1 ENHRY and CDR2 SYGVKD. For the CDR3, the DNA is TGTGCCATCAGTACCTCGGACAGGCGTCTCTTCCTAGAGTACGAGCAGTACTTC. Translation: CAISTSDRRLFLEYEQYF.

The rearrangement links TRBV27 to TRBJ2-7; 10 nucleotides agree with TRBD2. V dropped 4 bases and J dropped 12; count of bases not matched to a gene: 15. Germline-derived CDR1 and CDR2 are MNHEY and SMNVEV (reference sequence). The length of the CDR3 is 15 residues. The CDR3 bases are TGTGCCAGCAGTTCCCCGGGACTAGCGACACCACGGTTGTACTTC. As protein: CASSSPGLATPRLYF.

The chain has TRBV12-2 and TRBJ2-7; the D call in the table, TRBD1, was not verified against the DNA. TRBV12-2 is a pseudogene segment. This CDR3 region has 12 residues. CDR3 region: CASRFRPGHQYF. In DNA form, the CDR3 reads TGTGCAAGTCGCTTCAGACCGGGACACCAGTACTTC.

The chain joins TRBV9 to TRBJ1-1, with D perhaps TRBD1 (6 bases). This CDR3 region has 14 residues. Germline lookup yields CDR1 SGDLS and CDR2 YYNGEE. V lost 0 bases, J lost 2 bases, and 8 bases lay in between. The CDR3 region has the DNA TGTGCCAGCAGCGTAGCAGGGGTTAACACTGAAGCTTTCTTT. It codes for CASSVAGVNTEAFF.

The CDR3 spells CASSHASGTGSTYEQYF. The DNA for the CDR3 is TGTGCCAGCAGCCATGCCTCCGGGACAGGGTCAACCTACGAGCAGTACTTC. The chain has TRBV4-2 and TRBJ2-7, with 9 bases fitting TRBD1. The trim removed 3 bases at V and 2 bases at J, leaving 11 bases unmatched. From germline, CDR1 is LGHNA and CDR2 YNFKEQ. The CDR3 covers 17 residues.

The J gene is TRBJ2-2, the V gene TRBV28; TRBD1 matches 8 bases. CDR3 length equals 15 residues. CDR1 is MDHEN, CDR2 SYDVKM, per germline. V dropped 6 bases and J dropped 6; count of bases not matched to a gene: 9. Written as DNA, the CDR3 is TGTGCCAGCAGGGTCCGGGACAGGAAGGCCGGGGAGCTGTTTTTT. Its translation: CASRVRDRKAGELFF. Full variable domain (missing parts from reference TRBV28 and TRBJ2-2): DVKVTQSSRYLVKRTGEKVFLECVQDMDHENMFWYRQDPGLGLRLIYFSYDVKMKEKGDIPEGYSVSREKKERFSLILESASTNQTSMYLCASRVRDRKAGELFFGEGSRLTVL.

The rearrangement joins TRBV7-2 to TRBJ2-1, with no clear D. The CDR3 is made up of 15 amino acids. Germline CDR1 is SGHTA and CDR2 is FQGNSA. Between the trimmed V and J ends, which lost 5 bases and 7 bases, there was a span of 18 bases. CDR3 in DNA: TGTGCCAGCAGCCCCCAGGATCTAACAAATAATGAGCAGTTCTTC. It encodes CASSPQDLTNNEQFF. Combining the CDR3 with reference TRBV7-2 and TRBJ2-1 gives the whole variable domain GAGVSQSPSNKVTEKGKDVELRCDPISGHTALYWYRQSLGQGLEFLIYFQGNSAPDKSGLPSDRFSAERTGGSVSTLTIQRTQQEDSAVYLCASSPQDLTNNEQFFGPGTRLTVL.

This clone was observed a few times. The V call is TRBV6-5, the J call TRBJ1-2; D might be TRBD1 (5 bases). The CDR3 is 15 residues long. Germline V gene data show CDR1 as MNHEY and CDR2 as SVGAGI. Trimming took 6 bases from V and 2 from J, leaving 16 bases between them. CDR3 in amino acids: CASRKGQGRNYGYTF. In nucleotides, the CDR3 is TGTGCCAGCAGAAAGGGGCAGGGTAGGAACTATGGCTACACCTTC.

The chain is built from TRBV7-9 and TRBJ2-1; the match to TRBD2 covers 8 bases. The CDR3 has 19 residues. Germline assignment: CDR1 SEHNR and CDR2 FQNEAQ (reference sequence). With 4 bases clipped from V and 0 bases from J, the junction kept 14 bases outside the gene matches. CDR3 nucleotide sequence: TGTGCCAGCAGCTCCTTAGGGCTAGCGGGCTCATTCTCCTACAATGAGCAGTTCTTC. Amino acid sequence: CASSSLGLAGSFSYNEQFF. Drawing the rest from reference TRBV7-9 and TRBJ2-1, the complete variable domain is DTGVSQNPRHKITKRGQNVTFRCDPISEHNRLYWYRQTLGQGPEFLTYFQNEAQLEKSRLLSDRFSAERPKGSFSTLEIQRTEQGDSAMYLCASSSLGLAGSFSYNEQFFGPGTRLTVL.

This chain uses TRBV28 with TRBJ1-6, with D possibly TRBD1 on 6 matching bases. This CDR3 contains 15 residues. Trimming removed 7 bases at V and 7 bases at J, with 17 bases between. In germline, CDR1 is MDHEN, CDR2 SYDVKM. The CDR3 region is CASIYSGRGNSPLHF. In nucleotides, the CDR3 is TGTGCCAGCATCTATTCGGGGAGGGGGAATTCACCCCTCCACTTT.

This chain links TRBV15 with TRBJ2-1; TRBD1 is a possible D gene (6 bases). The CDR3 covers 16 residues. Germline assignment: CDR1 LNHNV and CDR2 YYDKDF (reference sequence). V was trimmed by 3 bases and J by 0 bases, leaving 12 bases between them. In DNA, the CDR3 is TGTGCCACCAGCAGCACAGGGTCCAGCTCCTACAATGAGCAGTTCTTC. Amino acid sequence: CATSSTGSSSYNEQFF.

This rearrangement joins TRBV18 to TRBJ1-5; D gene ambiguous. Germline V CDR1 and CDR2: KGHSH, LQKENI. The CDR3 extends over 13 amino acids. The V end lost 3 bases, the J end lost 5 bases, and 8 bases lay between the germline ends. In DNA form, the CDR3 reads TGTGCCAGCTCACCCGGAGCATATCAGCCCCAGCATTTT. Translation gives CASSPGAYQPQHF.

The J gene is TRBJ1-1, the V gene TRBV12-5; D is undetermined. The CDR3 runs 12 residues. Germline values: CDR1 LGHNT, CDR2 FRNRAP. Trimming took off 5 bases at V and 4 bases at J, with 8 bases between the two ends. DNA of the CDR3: TGTGCTAGTGGTGACGGAGGCACTGAAGCTTTCTTT. This gives the protein CASGDGGTEAFF.

V and J are TRBV20-1 and TRBJ2-3, with 9 positions matching TRBD1. Germline trimming cut 3 bases from V and 4 bases from J; bases unmatched to any gene: 2. Germline values: CDR1 DFQATT, CDR2 SNEGSKA (reference sequence). The CDR3 loop spans 13 amino acids. The CDR3 is CSASRQGADTQYF. CDR3 sequence (DNA): TGCAGTGCTAGTAGACAGGGGGCAGATACGCAGTATTTT.

The gene calls are TRBV28 and TRBJ1-1; D may be TRBD1 (5 bases). Germline-derived CDR1 and CDR2 are MDHEN and SYDVKM. Trimming stripped 4 bases from V and 6 bases from J, with 9 bases between. The CDR3 sequence is 12 residues long. The CDR3 DNA reads TGTGCCAGCAGTTCAGGGATCCCTGAAGCTTTCTTT. Its protein product is CASSSGIPEAFF.

This sequence joins TRBV28 and TRBJ1-3; D ambiguous. The germline CDR1 and CDR2 sequences are MDHEN and SYDVKM. The CDR3 covers 12 residues. Deletions cut 8 bases from V and 0 bases from J, with 5 bases between. This chain's CDR3 is CASCDSGNTIYF. The DNA for the CDR3 is TGTGCCAGCTGCGACTCTGGAAACACCATATATTTT.

This chain connects TRBV28 to TRBJ1-6, with TRBD1 matching 7 bases. Germline V CDR1 and CDR2: MDHEN, SYDVKM. The junction had 10 bases not matched to a gene; V was cut back by 7 bases and J by 7 bases. The CDR3 covers 15 residues. In DNA form, the CDR3 reads TGTGCCAGCACCCCCGACAGGGATGGCAATTCACCCCTCCACTTT. Encoded protein: CASTPDRDGNSPLHF.

The rearrangement uses TRBV7-2 and TRBJ1-4; D is possibly TRBD1 (6 bases). Between the trimmed V and J ends, which lost 5 bases and 4 bases, there was a span of 14 bases. Germline V gene lookup returns CDR1 SGHTA and CDR2 FQGNSA. The CDR3 contains 15 residues. CDR3 residues: CASSKTGARNEKLFF. CDR3 bases: TGTGCCAGCAGCAAGACAGGAGCCCGTAATGAAAAACTGTTTTTT.